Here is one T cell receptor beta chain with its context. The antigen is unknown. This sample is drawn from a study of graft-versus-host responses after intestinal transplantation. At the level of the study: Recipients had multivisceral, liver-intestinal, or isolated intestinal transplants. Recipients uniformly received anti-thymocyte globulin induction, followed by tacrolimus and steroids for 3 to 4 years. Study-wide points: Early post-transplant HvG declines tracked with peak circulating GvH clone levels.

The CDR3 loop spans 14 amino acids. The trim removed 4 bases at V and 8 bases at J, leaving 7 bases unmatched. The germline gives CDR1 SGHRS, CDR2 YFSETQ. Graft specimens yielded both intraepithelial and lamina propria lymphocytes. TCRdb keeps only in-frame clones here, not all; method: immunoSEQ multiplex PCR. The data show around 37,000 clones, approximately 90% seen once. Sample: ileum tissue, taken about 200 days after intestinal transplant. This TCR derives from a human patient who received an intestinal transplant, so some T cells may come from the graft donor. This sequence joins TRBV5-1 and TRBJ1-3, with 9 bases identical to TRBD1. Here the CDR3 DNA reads TGCGCCAGCAGCCCCGACAGGGGGAGGGACACCATATATTTT. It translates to CASSPDRGRDTIYF.